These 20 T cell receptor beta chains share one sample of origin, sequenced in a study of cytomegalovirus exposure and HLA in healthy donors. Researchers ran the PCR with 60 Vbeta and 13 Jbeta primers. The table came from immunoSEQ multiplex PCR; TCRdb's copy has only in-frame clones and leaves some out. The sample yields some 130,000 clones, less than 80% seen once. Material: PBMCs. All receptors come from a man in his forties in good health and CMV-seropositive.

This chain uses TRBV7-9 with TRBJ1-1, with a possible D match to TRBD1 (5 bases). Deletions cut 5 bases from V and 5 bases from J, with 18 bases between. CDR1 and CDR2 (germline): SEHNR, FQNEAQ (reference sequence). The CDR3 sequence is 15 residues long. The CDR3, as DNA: TGTGCCAGCAGCCCTCCGGGGGGGACGGGGACTGAAGCTTTCTTT. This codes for CASSPPGGTGTEAFF.

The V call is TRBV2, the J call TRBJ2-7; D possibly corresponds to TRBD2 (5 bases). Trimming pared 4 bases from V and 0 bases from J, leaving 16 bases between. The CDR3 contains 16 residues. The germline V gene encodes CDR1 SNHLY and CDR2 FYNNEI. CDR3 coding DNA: TGTGCCAGCAGTGCGACGGACTCCTGGAGCTCCTACGAGCAGTACTTC. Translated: CASSATDSWSSYEQYF.

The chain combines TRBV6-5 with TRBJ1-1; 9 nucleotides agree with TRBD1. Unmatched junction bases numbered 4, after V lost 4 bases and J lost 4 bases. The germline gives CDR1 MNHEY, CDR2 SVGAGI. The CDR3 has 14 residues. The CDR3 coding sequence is TGTGCCAGCAGTTCCGGGACAGGGTTCACTGAAGCTTTCTTT. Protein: CASSSGTGFTEAFF.

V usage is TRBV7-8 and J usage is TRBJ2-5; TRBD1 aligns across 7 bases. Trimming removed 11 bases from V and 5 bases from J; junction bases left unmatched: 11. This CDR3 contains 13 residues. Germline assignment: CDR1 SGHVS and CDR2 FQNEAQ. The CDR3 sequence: CAGRGPLGETQYF. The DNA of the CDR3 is TGTGCCGGTAGGGGGCCCTTGGGGGAGACCCAGTACTTC.

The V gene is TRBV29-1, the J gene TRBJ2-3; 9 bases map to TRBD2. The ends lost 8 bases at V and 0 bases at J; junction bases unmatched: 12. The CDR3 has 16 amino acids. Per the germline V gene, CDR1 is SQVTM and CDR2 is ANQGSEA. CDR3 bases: TGCAGCCCATCGGCTCTAGCGGGGACAAGCACAGATACGCAGTATTTT. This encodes CSPSALAGTSTDTQYF.

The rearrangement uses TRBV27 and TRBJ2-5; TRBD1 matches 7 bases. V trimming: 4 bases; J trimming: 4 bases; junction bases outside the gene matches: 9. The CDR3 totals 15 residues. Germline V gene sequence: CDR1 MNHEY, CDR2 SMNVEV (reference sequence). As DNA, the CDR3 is TGTGCCAGCAGTTCCCACCAACAGGGGATAGAGACCCAGTACTTC. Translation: CASSSHQQGIETQYF.

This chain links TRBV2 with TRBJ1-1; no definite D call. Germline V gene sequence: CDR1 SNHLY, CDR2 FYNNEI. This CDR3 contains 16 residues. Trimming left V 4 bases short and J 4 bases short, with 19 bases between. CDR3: CASSGSWSSRGTEAFF. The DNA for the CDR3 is TGTGCCAGCAGTGGGTCTTGGTCAAGCCGGGGCACTGAAGCTTTCTTT.

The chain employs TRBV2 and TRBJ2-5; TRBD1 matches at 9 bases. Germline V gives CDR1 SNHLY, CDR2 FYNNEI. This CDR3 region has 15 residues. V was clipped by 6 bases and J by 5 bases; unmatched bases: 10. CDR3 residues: CASSPRDRVGETQYF. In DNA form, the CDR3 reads TGTGCCAGCAGCCCCCGGGACAGGGTTGGGGAGACCCAGTACTTC.

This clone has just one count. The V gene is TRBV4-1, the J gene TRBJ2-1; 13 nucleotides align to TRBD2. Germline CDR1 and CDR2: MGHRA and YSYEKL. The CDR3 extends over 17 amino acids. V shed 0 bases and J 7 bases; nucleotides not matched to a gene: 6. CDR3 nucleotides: TGCGCCAGCAGCCAAGATTGGGGGACTAGCGGGAATAATGAGCAGTTCTTC. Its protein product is CASSQDWGTSGNNEQFF.

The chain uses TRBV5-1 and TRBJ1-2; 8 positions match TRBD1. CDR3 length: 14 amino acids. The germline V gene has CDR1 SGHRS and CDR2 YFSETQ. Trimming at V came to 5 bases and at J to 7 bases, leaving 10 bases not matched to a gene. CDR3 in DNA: TGCGCCAGCAGGACCGGGACAGGAAAAAGTGGCTACACCTTC. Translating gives CASRTGTGKSGYTF.

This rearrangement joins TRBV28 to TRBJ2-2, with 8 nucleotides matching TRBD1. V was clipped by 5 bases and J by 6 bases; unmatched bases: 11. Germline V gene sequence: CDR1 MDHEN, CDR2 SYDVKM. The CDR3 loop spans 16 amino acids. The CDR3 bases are TGTGCCAGCAGTCAACACGGACAGGGAAGGGCCGGGGAGCTGTTTTTT. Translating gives CASSQHGQGRAGELFF.

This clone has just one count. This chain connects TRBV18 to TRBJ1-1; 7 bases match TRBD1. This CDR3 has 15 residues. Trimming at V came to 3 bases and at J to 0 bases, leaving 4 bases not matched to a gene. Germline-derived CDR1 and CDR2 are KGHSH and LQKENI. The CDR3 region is CASSPVQGVNTEAFF. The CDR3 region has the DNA TGTGCCAGCTCACCCGTTCAGGGGGTGAACACTGAAGCTTTCTTT.

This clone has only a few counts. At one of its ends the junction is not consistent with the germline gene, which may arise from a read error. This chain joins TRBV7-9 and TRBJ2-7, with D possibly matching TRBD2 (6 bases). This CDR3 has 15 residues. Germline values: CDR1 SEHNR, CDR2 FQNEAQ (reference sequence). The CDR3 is CSSIHGAGTPYEQYF. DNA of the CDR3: TGTTCCAGCATCCATGGGGCGGGGACCCCCTACGAGCAGTACTTC. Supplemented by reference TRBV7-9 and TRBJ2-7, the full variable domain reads DTGVSQNPRHKITKRGQNVTFRCDPISEHNRLYWYRQTLGQGPEFLTYFQNEAQLEKSRLLSDRFSAERPKGSFSTLEIQRTEQGDSAMYLCSSIHGAGTPYEQYFGPGTRLTVT.

In nucleotides, the CDR3 is TGCGCCAGCAGCTTCCTCCAGGGGATAGAGACCCAGTACTTC. It encodes CASSFLQGIETQYF. The J gene is TRBJ2-5, the V gene TRBV5-1, with a tentative D call TRBD1 (6 bases). Trimming shortened V by 2 bases and J by 4 bases, and 12 bases separated the two germline ends. The CDR3 runs 14 residues. The germline CDR1 and CDR2 sequences are SGHRS and YFSETQ.

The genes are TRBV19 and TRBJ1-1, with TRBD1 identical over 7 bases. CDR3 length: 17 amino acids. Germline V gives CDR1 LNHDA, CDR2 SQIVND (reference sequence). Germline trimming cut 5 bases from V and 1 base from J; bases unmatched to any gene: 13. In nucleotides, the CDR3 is TGTGCCAGTAGTCCCCAGAACAGGGGAAGGAGGAACACTGAAGCTTTCTTT. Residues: CASSPQNRGRRNTEAFF.

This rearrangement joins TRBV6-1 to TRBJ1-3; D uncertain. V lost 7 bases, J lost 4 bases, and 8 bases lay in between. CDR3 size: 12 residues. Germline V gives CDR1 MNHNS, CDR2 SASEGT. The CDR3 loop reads CASNLLGNTIYF. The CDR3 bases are TGTGCCAGCAACCTACTCGGAAACACCATATATTTT.

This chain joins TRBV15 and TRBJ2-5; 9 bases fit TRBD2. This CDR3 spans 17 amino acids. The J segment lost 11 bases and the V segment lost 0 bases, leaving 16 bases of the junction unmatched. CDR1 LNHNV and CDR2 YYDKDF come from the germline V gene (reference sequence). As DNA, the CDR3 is TGTGCCACCAGCAGAGAGGTTGCGGGAGGGCCACCGGGGGAGCAGTACTTC. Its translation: CATSREVAGGPPGEQYF.

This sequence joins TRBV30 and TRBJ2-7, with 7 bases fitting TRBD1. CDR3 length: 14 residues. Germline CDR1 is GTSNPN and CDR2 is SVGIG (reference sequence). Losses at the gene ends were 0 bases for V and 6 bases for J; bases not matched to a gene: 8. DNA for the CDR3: TGTGCCTGGAGTGTTAACAGGGGCAAAAGCGAGCAGTACTTC. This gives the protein CAWSVNRGKSEQYF. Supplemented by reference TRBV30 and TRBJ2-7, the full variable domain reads SQTIHQWPATLVQPVGSPLSLECTVEGTSNPNLYWYRQAAGRGLQLLFYSVGIGQISSEVPQNLSASRPQDRQFILSSKKLLLSDSGFYLCAWSVNRGKSEQYFGPGTRLTVT.

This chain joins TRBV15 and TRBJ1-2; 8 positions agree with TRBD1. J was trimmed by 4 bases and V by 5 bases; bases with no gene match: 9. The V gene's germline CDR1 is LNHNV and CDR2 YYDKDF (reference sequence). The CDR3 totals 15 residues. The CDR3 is CATSLDRAISYGYTF. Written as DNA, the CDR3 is TGTGCCACCAGCCTGGACAGGGCTATCTCCTATGGCTACACCTTC. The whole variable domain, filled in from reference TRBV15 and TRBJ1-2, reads DAMVIQNPRYQVTQFGKPVTLSCSQTLNHNVMYWYQQKSSQAPKLLFHYYDKDFNNEADTPDNFQSRRPNTSFCFLDIRSPGLGDTAMYLCATSLDRAISYGYTFGSGTRLTVV.

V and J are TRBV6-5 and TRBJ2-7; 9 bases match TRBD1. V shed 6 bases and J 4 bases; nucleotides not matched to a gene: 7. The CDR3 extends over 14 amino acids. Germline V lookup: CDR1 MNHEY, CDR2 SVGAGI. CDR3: CASSSSGQGYEQYF. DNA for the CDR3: TGTGCCAGCAGCAGTTCGGGACAGGGTTACGAGCAGTACTTC.